Below, 28 T cell receptor beta chains from the same sample are listed, as sequenced in a study of Ad26.COV2.S vaccination and SARS-CoV-2 variants. The table came from immunoSEQ multiplex PCR; TCRdb's copy has only in-frame clones and leaves some out. This table holds around 320,000 clones, roughly 86% found once. This sample's treatment: about 20 received Ad26.COV2.S at low or high dose, single or two shots; about five received placebo; per-sample allocation not given. The samples were gathered on day 63 after the first injection of vaccine or placebo. Sequenced here: peripheral blood, sampled in a trial of Ad26.COV2.S vaccine versus placebo. Every receptor here comes from a person aged 18-65 years who received the Ad26.COV2.S COVID-19 vaccine or a placebo.

The chain combines TRBV7-6 with TRBJ1-1, with D possibly matching TRBD1 (5 bases). The CDR3 sequence is 17 residues long. The germline V gene encodes CDR1 SGHVS and CDR2 FNYEAQ. Between the trimmed V and J ends, which lost 1 base and 5 bases, there was a span of 20 bases. The CDR3 nucleotides read TGTGCCAGCAGCTTAGAGCCCGGGACCCGAAAACGGACTGAAGCTTTCTTT. Translation gives CASSLEPGTRKRTEAFF.

The V gene is TRBV7-2, the J gene TRBJ2-2, with unresolved D. This CDR3 has 15 amino acids. The V end lost 1 base, the J end lost 0 bases, and 6 bases lay between the germline ends. Germline V gives CDR1 SGHTA, CDR2 FQGNSA. The DNA of the CDR3 is TGTGCCAGCAGCTTAGTTAGCTCGAACACCGGGGAGCTGTTTTTT. This gives the protein CASSLVSSNTGELFF.

The CDR3 sequence: CASRRGSSGNTIYF. The CDR3 coding sequence is TGCGCCAGCAGAAGGGGGAGCTCTGGAAACACCATATATTTT. The chain recombines TRBV5-1 with TRBJ1-3, with D possibly matching TRBD1 (6 bases). This CDR3 comprises 14 residues. The V end lost 5 bases, the J end lost 0 bases, and 9 bases lay between the germline ends. Germline V gene data show CDR1 as SGHRS and CDR2 as YFSETQ. Combining the CDR3 with reference TRBV5-1 and TRBJ1-3 gives the whole variable domain KAGVTQTPRYLIKTRGQQVTLSCSPISGHRSVSWYQQTPGQGLQFLFEYFSETQRNKGNFPGRFSGRQFSNSRSEMNVSTLELGDSALYLCASRRGSSGNTIYFGEGSWLTVV.

The chain recombines TRBV7-3 with TRBJ1-2; weak D call: TRBD1 (6 bases). Germline V gene data show CDR1 as SGHTA and CDR2 as FQGTGA. This CDR3 spans 15 amino acids. Trimming removed 4 bases at V and 4 bases at J, with 16 bases between. The CDR3: CASSSSGDAAYGYTF. CDR3 DNA sequence: TGTGCCAGCAGCTCTTCAGGGGACGCTGCCTATGGCTACACCTTC.

The chain carries TRBV10-3 and TRBJ2-2; D uncertain. The V end was cut by 6 bases, the J end by 2 bases, with 10 bases between. The CDR3 spans 14 residues. Per germline, CDR1 ENHRY and CDR2 SYGVKD. DNA for the CDR3: TGTGCCATCAGAGGTGGGCTAAACACCGGGGAGCTGTTTTTT. It specifies CAIRGGLNTGELFF.

J is TRBJ1-6 and V is TRBV23-1; TRBD1 might be the D (5 bases). TRBV23-1 is labeled an ORF, and its function is uncertain. The V and J ends lost 0 bases and 9 bases respectively, with 12 bases between them. The CDR3 consists of 15 residues. CDR3 region: CASSQSCRVCSPLHF. CDR3 coding DNA: TGCGCCAGCAGTCAATCCTGCAGGGTATGTTCACCCCTCCACTTT.

This clone occurred a few times. The chain couples TRBV5-6 to TRBJ1-1, with D unclear. The ends were cut back, 4 bases at V and 0 bases at J, with 7 bases in the middle. CDR3 size: 13 residues. Germline CDR1 SGHDT, CDR2 YYEEEE. The DNA for the CDR3 is TGTGCCAGCAGCAGACTGCTGAACACTGAAGCTTTCTTT. This sequence encodes CASSRLLNTEAFF.

CDR3 residues: CASSLQRDGYTF. The DNA for the CDR3 is TGTGCCAGCAGCTTGCAACGGGATGGCTACACCTTC. The genes are TRBV7-8 and TRBJ1-2; no clear D. V gave up 3 bases and J gave up 6 bases, with 8 bases separating them. From germline, CDR1 is SGHVS and CDR2 FQNEAQ. The CDR3 is 12 amino acids.

The chain recombines TRBV5-1 with TRBJ2-3, with 11 bases fitting TRBD2. With V trimmed by 4 bases and J by 8 bases, 15 bases remained unmatched. CDR1 SGHRS and CDR2 YFSETQ come from the germline V gene. There are 17 residues in the CDR3. The CDR3 DNA sequence: TGCGCCAGCAGCCCCCTTGTGGTAGCGGGGGGGCTCGGTACGCAGTATTTT. Protein: CASSPLVVAGGLGTQYF.

The V call is TRBV28, the J call TRBJ1-5; D perhaps matches TRBD1 (6 bases). The CDR3 sequence is 14 residues long. V lost 6 bases and J lost 2, with 11 bases in between. Germline-derived CDR1 and CDR2 are MDHEN and SYDVKM. The CDR3 is CASRGGARNQPQHF. DNA for the CDR3: TGTGCCAGCAGGGGGGGGGCTCGCAATCAGCCCCAGCATTTT. The whole variable domain, filled in from reference TRBV28 and TRBJ1-5, reads DVKVTQSSRYLVKRTGEKVFLECVQDMDHENMFWYRQDPGLGLRLIYFSYDVKMKEKGDIPEGYSVSREKKERFSLILESASTNQTSMYLCASRGGARNQPQHFGDGTRLSIL.

The chain joins TRBV2 to TRBJ1-2, with D maybe TRBD1 (5 bases). This CDR3 is built from 13 residues. Germline loops: CDR1 SNHLY, CDR2 FYNNEI. Trimming stripped 3 bases from V and 8 bases from J, with 13 bases between. The CDR3 region is CASSERRDGGYTF. In nucleotides, the CDR3 is TGTGCCAGCAGTGAGAGGAGGGACGGGGGCTACACCTTC.

This clone has only one observation. The chain links TRBV28 to TRBJ2-6; no clear D gene. Per germline, CDR1 MDHEN and CDR2 SYDVKM. The CDR3 contains 16 residues. Trimming left V 4 bases short and J 0 bases short, with 10 bases between. The CDR3 DNA is TGTGCCAGCAGTTCAACTAAGAACTCTGGGGCCAACGTCCTGACTTTC. Amino acid sequence: CASSSTKNSGANVLTF.

The DNA of the CDR3 is TGTGCCAGCAGCTTAGGGGGCGGTGAGCAGTTCTTC. Protein sequence: CASSLGGGEQFF. The J gene is TRBJ2-1, the V gene TRBV11-2, with a tentative D call TRBD1 (5 bases). CDR1 is SGHAT and CDR2 is FQNNGV in the germline V gene. Trimming removed 1 base from V and 9 bases from J, with 7 bases in between. The CDR3 is made up of 12 amino acids.

The rearrangement uses TRBV5-4 and TRBJ1-1; possible D gene TRBD1, 6 bases. The germline V gene has CDR1 SGHNT and CDR2 YYREEE (reference sequence). With 0 bases removed from V and 5 bases from J, the gap between germline ends came to 17 bases. This CDR3 is built from 16 residues. CDR3 nucleotide sequence: TGTGCCAGCAGCTTGGCCGGGGGCGGCGGCGGGACTGAAGCTTTCTTT. Translated: CASSLAGGGGGTEAFF.

The chain uses TRBV19 and TRBJ2-2; D unclear. The V and J ends lost 6 bases and 4 bases respectively, with 15 bases between them. The CDR3 extends over 15 amino acids. Per the germline V gene, CDR1 is LNHDA and CDR2 is SQIVND (reference sequence). CDR3 amino acids: CASSPTDKGTGELFF. CDR3 sequence (DNA): TGTGCCAGTAGCCCCACTGACAAGGGCACCGGGGAGCTGTTTTTT. The full variable domain, rest sourced from reference TRBV19 and TRBJ2-2, is DGGITQSPKYLFRKEGQNVTLSCEQNLNHDAMYWYRQDPGQGLRLIYYSQIVNDFQKGDIAEGYSVSREKKESFPLTVTSAQKNPTAFYLCASSPTDKGTGELFFGEGSRLTVL.

This chain joins TRBV14 and TRBJ2-1; 7 bases agree with TRBD1. The germline V gene has CDR1 SGHDN and CDR2 FVKESK. This CDR3 has 17 residues. The J segment lost 4 bases and the V segment lost 2 bases, leaving 11 bases of the junction unmatched. The CDR3 reads CASSQLTTGADYNEQFF. The CDR3, as DNA: TGTGCCAGCAGCCAACTCACCACAGGGGCGGATTACAATGAGCAGTTCTTC.

V usage is TRBV5-4 and J usage is TRBJ2-5, with D possibly being TRBD2 (7 bases). Trimming pared 9 bases from V and 4 bases from J, leaving 25 bases between. This CDR3 comprises 16 residues. Germline V CDR1 and CDR2: SGHNT, YYREEE (reference sequence). The CDR3 sequence is CATNGGGKTGGETQYF. The CDR3, as DNA: TGTGCCACCAACGGTGGGGGCAAGACGGGAGGAGAGACCCAGTACTTC.

The chain carries TRBV3-1 (or the pseudogene TRBV3-2) and TRBJ2-7; possible D gene TRBD2, 5 bases. CDR1 is LGHDT and CDR2 is YNNKEL in the germline V gene (reference sequence). V lost 0 bases and J 6 bases, leaving 9 bases between the germline ends. The CDR3 totals 13 residues. The CDR3: CASSQDRGVEQYF. CDR3 in DNA: TGTGCCAGCAGCCAAGATCGGGGAGTCGAGCAGTACTTC.

The rearrangement joins TRBV5-1 to TRBJ1-2; maybe TRBD1 (5 bases). Between the trimmed V and J ends, which lost 0 bases and 3 bases, there was a span of 12 bases. The CDR3 extends over 15 amino acids. Germline-derived CDR1 and CDR2 are SGHRS and YFSETQ. CDR3 nucleotides: TGCGCCAGCAGCTTGGATATGACAGACTACTATGGCTACACCTTC. Protein: CASSLDMTDYYGYTF.

The chain recombines TRBV5-1 with TRBJ2-7, with D possibly matching TRBD1 (6 bases). Per germline, CDR1 SGHRS and CDR2 YFSETQ. The CDR3 totals 15 residues. V was clipped by 0 bases and J by 2 bases, with 12 bases between them. The CDR3 sequence: CASSLGGGVTYEQYF. The CDR3 DNA is TGCGCCAGCAGCTTGGGAGGGGGAGTGACCTACGAGCAGTACTTC.

The CDR3 is CASSMTGVITEAFF. CDR3 nucleotides: TGCGCCAGCAGCATGACAGGGGTTATCACTGAAGCTTTCTTT. This chain uses TRBV5-1 with TRBJ1-1; 8 bases are shared with TRBD1. The CDR3 loop spans 14 amino acids. V shed 4 bases, J shed 4 bases, and the junction held 6 bases outside the gene matches. Germline V gives CDR1 SGHRS, CDR2 YFSETQ. The full variable domain, in which reference TRBV5-1 and TRBJ1-1 provide the parts outside the CDR3, is KAGVTQTPRYLIKTRGQQVTLSCSPISGHRSVSWYQQTPGQGLQFLFEYFSETQRNKGNFPGRFSGRQFSNSRSEMNVSTLELGDSALYLCASSMTGVITEAFFGQGTRLTVV.

The chain is built from TRBV10-2 and TRBJ1-1; D not certain. Looked up from germline, CDR1 is WSHSY and CDR2 is SAAADI. The V end lost 7 bases, the J end lost 10 bases, and 19 bases lay between the germline ends. The CDR3 runs to 13 residues. CDR3 protein: CASTPGPRSSAFF. CDR3 nucleotides: TGCGCCAGCACCCCCGGGCCCAGAAGTTCAGCTTTCTTT.

The chain uses TRBV7-8 and TRBJ1-4; D remains unclear. V was cut by 2 bases and J by 5 bases, with 12 bases left in between. Germline CDR1 reads SGHVS; CDR2 reads FQNEAQ. This CDR3 is 15 amino acids long. The CDR3, as DNA: TGTGCCAGCAGCTTAAACCGTCAGTCGAATGAAAAACTGTTTTTT. The encoded protein is CASSLNRQSNEKLFF.

The chain links TRBV10-3 to TRBJ1-2; D unclear. From germline, CDR1 is ENHRY and CDR2 SYGVKD. This CDR3 contains 13 residues. Trimming removed 3 bases at V and 4 bases at J, with 9 bases between. CDR3 nucleotide sequence: TGTGCCATCAGTGAAAAGGGTGGCTATGGCTACACCTTC. It translates to CAISEKGGYGYTF.

This clone appeared a single time. This chain links TRBV3-1 (or the pseudogene TRBV3-2) with TRBJ2-3, with D perhaps TRBD1 or TRBD2 (6 bases each). The CDR3 covers 20 residues. The ends were cut back, 0 bases at V and 3 bases at J, with 25 bases in the middle. CDR1 and CDR2 (germline): LGHDT, YNNKEL (reference sequence). Here the CDR3 reads CASSQEFGGRRGRDTDTQYF. The CDR3, as DNA: TGTGCCAGCAGCCAAGAATTTGGGGGGAGACGGGGGCGGGATACAGATACGCAGTATTTT.

The rearrangement links TRBV14 to TRBJ1-2, with 12 bases aligning to TRBD1. The V and J ends lost 4 bases and 4 bases, in that order; junction bases with no gene match: 4. Germline lookup yields CDR1 SGHDN and CDR2 FVKESK. The CDR3 runs 15 residues. CDR3 bases: TGTGCCAGCAGCCGCGGGACAGGGGGCACCTATGGCTACACCTTC. Its translation: CASSRGTGGTYGYTF.

The chain uses TRBV5-1 and TRBJ2-5, with D tentatively TRBD2 (6 bases). Trimming pared 0 bases from V and 3 bases from J, leaving 9 bases between. The CDR3 runs to 14 residues. Germline V gives CDR1 SGHRS, CDR2 YFSETQ. As DNA, the CDR3 is TGCGCCAGCAGCTTGGGGGACTCCGAAGAGACCCAGTACTTC. It is translated as CASSLGDSEETQYF.

This rearrangement joins TRBV4-3 to TRBJ2-3, with 8 positions matching TRBD2. Per the germline V gene, CDR1 is LGHNA and CDR2 is YSLEER. This CDR3 spans 15 amino acids. Trimming at V came to 2 bases and at J to 10 bases, leaving 11 bases not matched to a gene. CDR3 DNA sequence: TGCGCCAGCAGCCAAAGCGGGGGTCAGGTTCGGGCGCAGTATTTT. It yields the protein CASSQSGGQVRAQYF.